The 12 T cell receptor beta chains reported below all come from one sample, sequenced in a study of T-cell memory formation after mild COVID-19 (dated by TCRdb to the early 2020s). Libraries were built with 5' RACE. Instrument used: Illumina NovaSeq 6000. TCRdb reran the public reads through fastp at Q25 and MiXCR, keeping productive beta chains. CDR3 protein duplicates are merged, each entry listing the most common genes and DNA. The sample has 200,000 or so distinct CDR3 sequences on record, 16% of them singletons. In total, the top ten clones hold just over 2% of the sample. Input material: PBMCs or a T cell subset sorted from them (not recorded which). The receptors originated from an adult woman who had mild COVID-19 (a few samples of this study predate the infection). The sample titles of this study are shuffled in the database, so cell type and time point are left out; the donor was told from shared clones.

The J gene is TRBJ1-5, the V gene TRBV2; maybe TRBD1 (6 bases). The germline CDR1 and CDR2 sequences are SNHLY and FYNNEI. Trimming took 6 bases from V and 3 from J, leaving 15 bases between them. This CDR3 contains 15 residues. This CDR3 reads CASRQGGASNQPQHF. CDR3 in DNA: TGTGCCAGCAGGCAAGGGGGGGCTTCCAATCAGCCCCAGCATTTT.

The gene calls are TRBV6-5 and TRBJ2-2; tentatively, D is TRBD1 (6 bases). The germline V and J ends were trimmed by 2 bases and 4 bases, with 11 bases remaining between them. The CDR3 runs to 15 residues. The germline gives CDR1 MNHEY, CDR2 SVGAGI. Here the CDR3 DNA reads TGTGCCAGCAGTTACACAGGGCCTAGCACCGGGGAGCTGTTTTTT. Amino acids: CASSYTGPSTGELFF.

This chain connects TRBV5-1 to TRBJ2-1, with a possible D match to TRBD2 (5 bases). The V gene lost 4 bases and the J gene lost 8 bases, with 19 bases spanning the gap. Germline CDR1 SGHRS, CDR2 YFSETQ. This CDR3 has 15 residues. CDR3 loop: CASSRGSSSRDEQFF. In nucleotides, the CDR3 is TGCGCCAGCAGCCGAGGGTCCTCCAGCCGTGATGAGCAGTTCTTC.

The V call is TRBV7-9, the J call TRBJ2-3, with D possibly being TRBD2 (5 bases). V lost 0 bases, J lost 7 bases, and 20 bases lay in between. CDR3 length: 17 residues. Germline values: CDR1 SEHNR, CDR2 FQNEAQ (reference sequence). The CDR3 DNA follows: TGTGCCAGCAGCTTAGCCTCGTCCGGGGAGCTCTTTCATACGCAGTATTTT. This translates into CASSLASSGELFHTQYF.

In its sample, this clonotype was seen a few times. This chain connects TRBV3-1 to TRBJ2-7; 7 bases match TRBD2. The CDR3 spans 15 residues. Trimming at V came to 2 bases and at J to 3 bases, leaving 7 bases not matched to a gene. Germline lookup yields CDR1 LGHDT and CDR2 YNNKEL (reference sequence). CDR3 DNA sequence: TGTGCCAGCAGCCAAAGCCTTGCGGGAGTCTACGAGCAGTACTTC. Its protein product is CASSQSLAGVYEQYF.

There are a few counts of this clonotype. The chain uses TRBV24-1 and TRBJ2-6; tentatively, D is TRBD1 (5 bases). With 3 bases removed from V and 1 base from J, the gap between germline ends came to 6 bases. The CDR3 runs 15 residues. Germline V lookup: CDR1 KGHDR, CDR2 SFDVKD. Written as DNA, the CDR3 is TGTGCCACCAGTGATCCAGGGTCTGGGGCCAACGTCCTGACTTTC. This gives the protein CATSDPGSGANVLTF.

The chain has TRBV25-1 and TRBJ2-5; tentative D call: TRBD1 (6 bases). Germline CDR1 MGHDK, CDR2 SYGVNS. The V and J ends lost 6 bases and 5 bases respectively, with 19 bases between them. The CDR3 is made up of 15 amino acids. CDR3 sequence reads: CASSDPQGAAETQYF. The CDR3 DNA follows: TGTGCCAGCAGCGACCCACAGGGTGCAGCGGAGACCCAGTACTTC.

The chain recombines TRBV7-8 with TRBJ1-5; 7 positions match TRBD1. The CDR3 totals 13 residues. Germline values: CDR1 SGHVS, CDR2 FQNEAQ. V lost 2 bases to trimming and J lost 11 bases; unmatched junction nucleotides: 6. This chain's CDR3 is CASSLHRGEAQHF. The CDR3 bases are TGTGCCAGCAGCTTACACAGGGGTGAGGCCCAGCATTTT.

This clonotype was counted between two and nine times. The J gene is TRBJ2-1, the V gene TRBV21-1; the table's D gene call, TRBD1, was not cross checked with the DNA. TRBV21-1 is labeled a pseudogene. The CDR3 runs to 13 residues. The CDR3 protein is CASRPGQGARQFF. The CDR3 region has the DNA TGTGCCAGCAGACCGGGACAGGGTGCGCGGCAGTTCTTC.

In DNA, the CDR3 is TGTGCCAGCAGCTTCCAGGCTAGCGGAGAGGAGACCCAGTACTTC. This translates into CASSFQASGEETQYF. The chain uses TRBV7-3 and TRBJ2-5, with TRBD2 matching over 7 bases. The V segment lost 3 bases and the J segment 5 bases; nucleotides outside the gene matches: 9. The CDR3 has 15 amino acids. Germline V lookup: CDR1 SGHTA, CDR2 FQGTGA.

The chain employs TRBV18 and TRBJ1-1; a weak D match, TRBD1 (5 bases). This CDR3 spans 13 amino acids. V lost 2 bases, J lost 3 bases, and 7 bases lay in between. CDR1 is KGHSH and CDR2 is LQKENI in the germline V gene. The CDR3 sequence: CASSPEGYTEAFF. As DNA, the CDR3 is TGTGCCAGCTCACCAGAGGGGTACACTGAAGCTTTCTTT.

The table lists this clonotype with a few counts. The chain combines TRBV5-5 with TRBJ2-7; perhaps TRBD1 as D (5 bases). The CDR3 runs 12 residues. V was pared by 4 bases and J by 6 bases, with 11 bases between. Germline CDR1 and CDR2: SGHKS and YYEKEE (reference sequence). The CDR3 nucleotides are TGTGCCAGCAGCACCGGACACTCCGAGCAGTACTTC. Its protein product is CASSTGHSEQYF.